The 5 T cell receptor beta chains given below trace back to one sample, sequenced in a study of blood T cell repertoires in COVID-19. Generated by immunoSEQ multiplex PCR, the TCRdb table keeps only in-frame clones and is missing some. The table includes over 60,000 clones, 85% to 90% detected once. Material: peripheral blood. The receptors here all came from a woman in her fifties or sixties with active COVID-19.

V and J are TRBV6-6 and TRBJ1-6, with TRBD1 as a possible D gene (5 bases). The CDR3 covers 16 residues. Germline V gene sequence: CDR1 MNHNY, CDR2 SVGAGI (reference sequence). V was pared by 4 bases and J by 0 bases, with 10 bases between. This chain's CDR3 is CASSSQASSYNSPLHF. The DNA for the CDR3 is TGTGCCAGCAGTTCACAGGCCAGCTCCTATAATTCACCCCTCCACTTT.

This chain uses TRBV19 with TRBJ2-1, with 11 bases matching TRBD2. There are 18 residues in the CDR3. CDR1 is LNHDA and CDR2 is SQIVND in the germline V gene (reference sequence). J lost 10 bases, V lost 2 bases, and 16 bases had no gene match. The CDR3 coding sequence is TGTGCCAGTAGTATAAACGCTTTAGCGGGAGGGGGGAGGAGAGAGCAGTTCTTC. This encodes CASSINALAGGGRREQFF.

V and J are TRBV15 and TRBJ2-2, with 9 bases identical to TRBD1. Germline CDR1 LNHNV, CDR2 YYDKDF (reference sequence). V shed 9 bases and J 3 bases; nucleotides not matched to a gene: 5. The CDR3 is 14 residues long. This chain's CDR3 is CATTTGGYTGELFF. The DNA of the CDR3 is TGTGCCACGACCACAGGGGGCTACACCGGGGAGCTGTTTTTT. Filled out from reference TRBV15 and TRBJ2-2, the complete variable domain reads DAMVIQNPRYQVTQFGKPVTLSCSQTLNHNVMYWYQQKSSQAPKLLFHYYDKDFNNEADTPDNFQSRRPNTSFCFLDIRSPGLGDTAMYLCATTTGGYTGELFFGEGSRLTVL.

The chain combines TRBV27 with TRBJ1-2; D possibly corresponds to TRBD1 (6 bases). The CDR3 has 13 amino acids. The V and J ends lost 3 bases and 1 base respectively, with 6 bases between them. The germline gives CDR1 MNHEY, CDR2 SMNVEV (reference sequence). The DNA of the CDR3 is TGTGCCAGCAGTTTGGGACATAACTATGGCTACACCTTC. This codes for CASSLGHNYGYTF.

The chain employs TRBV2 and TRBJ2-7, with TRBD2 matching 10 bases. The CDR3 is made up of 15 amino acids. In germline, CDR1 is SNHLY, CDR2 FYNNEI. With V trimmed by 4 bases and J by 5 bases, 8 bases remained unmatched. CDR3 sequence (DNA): TGTGCCAGCAGTGTCTCTAGCGGGAGCCCCCACGAGCAGTACTTC. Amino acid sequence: CASSVSSGSPHEQYF.